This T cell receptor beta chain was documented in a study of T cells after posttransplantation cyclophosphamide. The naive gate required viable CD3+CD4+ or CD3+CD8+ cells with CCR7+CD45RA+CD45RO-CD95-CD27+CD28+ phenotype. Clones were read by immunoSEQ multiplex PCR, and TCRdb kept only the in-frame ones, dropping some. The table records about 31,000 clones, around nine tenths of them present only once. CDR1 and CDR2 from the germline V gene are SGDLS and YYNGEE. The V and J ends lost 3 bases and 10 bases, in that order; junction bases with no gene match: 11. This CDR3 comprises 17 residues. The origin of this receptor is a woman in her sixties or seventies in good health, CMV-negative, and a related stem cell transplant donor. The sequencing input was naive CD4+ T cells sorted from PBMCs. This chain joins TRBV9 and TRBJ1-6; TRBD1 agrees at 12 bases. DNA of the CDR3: TGTGCCAGCAGCGCCGGGACAGGGGGCGGGTCACGATCACCCCTCCACTTT. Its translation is CASSAGTGGGSRSPLHF.